This paragraph reports one T cell receptor beta chain. What it recognizes is unknown. These data originate in a study of high-grade serous ovarian cancer treatment subgroups. The study's findings and limits: The analyses considered CDR3 and ignored CDR1 and CDR2. Same-patient tumor repertoires overlapped at about 0.11 to 0.8; different patients barely overlapped. Bulk tumor TCR sequencing gave no spatial information.

Generated by immunoSEQ multiplex PCR, the TCRdb table keeps only in-frame clones and is missing some. This table has 10,000 or so clones, about three quarters appearing once. Tumor tissue was taken before any definitive surgery or chemotherapy was given. The TCR was taken from a human donor with high-grade serous ovarian cancer. Sequences were obtained from tumor tissue.

The CDR3 region is CASSLVNSMSSGNTIYF. DNA for the CDR3: TGTGCCAGCAGCTTAGTCAACAGCATGAGCTCTGGAAACACCATATATTTT. The chain carries TRBV7-2 and TRBJ1-3; D not resolved. CDR1 is SGHTA and CDR2 is FQGNSA in the germline V gene. The CDR3 length is 17 residues. Trimming stripped 1 base from V and 0 bases from J, with 13 bases between.